Listed here are 19 T cell receptor beta chains from one sample, sequenced in a study of cytomegalovirus exposure and HLA in healthy donors. Primers: 60 Vbeta forward and 13 Jbeta reverse. The repertoire was sequenced with immunoSEQ multiplex PCR; TCRdb's copy has only in-frame clones and lacks some. The sample lists 150,000 to 200,000 clones, around 79% seen once, with roughly 7.5% in the top ten. Material: PBMCs. The receptors derive from a male donor in good health and CMV-seropositive.

To note about this clone: The same CDR3 is also encoded by other DNA sequences in this sample. The V gene is TRBV4-1, the J gene TRBJ2-7; TRBD1 matches 8 bases. Germline V gene sequence: CDR1 MGHRA, CDR2 YSYEKL. The CDR3 loop spans 13 amino acids. The V gene end was trimmed by 4 bases and the J gene end by 2 bases; junction bases not matched to a gene: 1. The CDR3 protein is CASSRTGTYEQYF. The CDR3 DNA sequence: TGCGCCAGCAGCCGGACAGGGACCTACGAGCAGTACTTC.

The chain combines TRBV5-1 with TRBJ2-2; D unclear. Germline loops: CDR1 SGHRS, CDR2 YFSETQ. The CDR3 contains 14 residues. Deletions cut 1 base from V and 1 base from J, with 5 bases between. CDR3 protein: CASSLTRNTGELFF. CDR3 sequence (DNA): TGCGCCAGCAGCTTGACTCGGAACACCGGGGAGCTGTTTTTT.

The rearrangement uses TRBV5-6 and TRBJ2-5; D unclear. Trimming shortened V by 4 bases and J by 5 bases, and 15 bases separated the two germline ends. This CDR3 has 14 amino acids. Germline CDR1 reads SGHDT; CDR2 reads YYEEEE. The CDR3 region is CASSQTFKWETQYF. In DNA, the CDR3 is TGTGCCAGCAGCCAGACATTTAAATGGGAGACCCAGTACTTC.

The chain has TRBV25-1 and TRBJ1-2; D gene ambiguous. Germline assignment: CDR1 MGHDK and CDR2 SYGVNS. Trimming shortened V by 8 bases and J by 0 bases, and 7 bases separated the two germline ends. This CDR3 is built from 12 residues. In DNA form, the CDR3 reads TGTGCCAGCCCCCCCACTAACTATGGCTACACCTTC. Residues: CASPPTNYGYTF.

The V gene is TRBV6-5, the J gene TRBJ1-3; 9 bases agree with TRBD1. After removal of 6 bases from V and 3 bases from J, the junction contained 3 bases not matched to a gene. Germline V gives CDR1 MNHEY, CDR2 SVGAGI. This CDR3 has 14 amino acids. CDR3 bases: TGTGCCAGCAGGGGGACAGGGAATGGAAACACCATATATTTT. Amino acids: CASRGTGNGNTIYF.

This chain joins TRBV19 and TRBJ2-7; 12 nucleotides match TRBD1. With V trimmed by 4 bases and J by 1 base, 8 bases remained unmatched. The germline gives CDR1 LNHDA, CDR2 SQIVND (reference sequence). The length of the CDR3 is 17 residues. The CDR3 region is CASSTSGTGGVSYEQYF. Here the CDR3 DNA reads TGTGCCAGTAGTACGTCCGGGACAGGGGGCGTATCCTACGAGCAGTACTTC.

This clone was observed a handful of times. V is TRBV18 and J is TRBJ1-2, with no clear D. V lost 5 bases to trimming and J lost 4 bases, with 11 bases between them. Germline lookup yields CDR1 KGHSH and CDR2 LQKENI. The CDR3 is made up of 13 amino acids. The chain's CDR3 is CASSAGRGYGYTF. The CDR3 DNA is TGTGCCAGCTCAGCGGGCCGGGGCTATGGCTACACCTTC.

This clone was observed a few times. The chain combines TRBV2 with TRBJ2-5, with D possibly being TRBD1 (5 bases). The CDR3 length is 14 residues. Looked up from germline, CDR1 is SNHLY and CDR2 is FYNNEI. V lost 7 bases, J lost 5 bases, and 17 bases lay in between. In DNA form, the CDR3 reads TGTGCCAGCACTCGACAGCCGGGCGGCGAGACCCAGTACTTC. This sequence encodes CASTRQPGGETQYF.

In its sample, this clone was seen a few times. The V gene is TRBV6-6, the J gene TRBJ1-2; 9 bases are a match to TRBD1. The CDR3 is 14 residues long. V trimming: 4 bases; J trimming: 2 bases; junction bases outside the gene matches: 2. Germline assignment: CDR1 MNHNY and CDR2 SVGAGI (reference sequence). The CDR3 nucleotides are TGTGCCAGCAGTTCAGGACAGGGGAACTATGGCTACACCTTC. Protein: CASSSGQGNYGYTF.

This clone came up once. The chain combines TRBV5-1 with TRBJ1-2; D unclear. Germline loops: CDR1 SGHRS, CDR2 YFSETQ. Between the trimmed V and J ends, which lost 2 bases and 6 bases, there was a span of 11 bases. The CDR3 spans 13 residues. CDR3 region: CASSFYQPDGYTF. CDR3 in DNA: TGCGCCAGCAGCTTTTACCAACCAGATGGCTACACCTTC.

A note on this clone: This sample also contains other DNA sequences that code for the same CDR3. The V gene is TRBV19, the J gene TRBJ1-1, with a possible D match to TRBD1 (5 bases). Germline CDR1 reads LNHDA; CDR2 reads SQIVND (reference sequence). The CDR3 contains 13 residues. Trimming took off 4 bases at V and 2 bases at J, with 8 bases between the two ends. The CDR3 coding sequence is TGTGCCAGTAGTACGACAGTTAACACTGAAGCTTTCTTT. Protein sequence: CASSTTVNTEAFF.

V and J are TRBV19 and TRBJ2-1, with TRBD1 matching 9 bases. The CDR3 runs to 14 residues. The V segment lost 3 bases and the J segment 10 bases; nucleotides outside the gene matches: 7. Germline CDR1 reads LNHDA; CDR2 reads SQIVND (reference sequence). CDR3 in amino acids: CASSMGTGFVEQFF. DNA for the CDR3: TGTGCCAGTAGTATGGGGACAGGGTTCGTCGAGCAGTTCTTC.

The chain carries TRBV5-4 and TRBJ2-2; 8 nucleotides agree with TRBD2. The CDR3 has 15 residues. In germline, CDR1 is SGHNT, CDR2 YYREEE (reference sequence). After removal of 5 bases from V and 4 bases from J, the junction contained 7 bases not matched to a gene. Here the CDR3 DNA reads TGTGCCAGCAGACATCCCGGGGGGGCCACCGGGGAGCTGTTTTTT. Translated: CASRHPGGATGELFF.

V is TRBV30 and J is TRBJ2-7; TRBD1 matches 8 bases. Germline V gene sequence: CDR1 GTSNPN, CDR2 SVGIG (reference sequence). CDR3 size: 15 residues. J gave up 5 bases and V 1 base, and 10 bases lay outside the gene matches. CDR3 nucleotide sequence: TGTGCCTGGAGTGGGACTACGGACAGGGCCCACGAGCAGTACTTC. It is translated as CAWSGTTDRAHEQYF.

The V gene is TRBV5-1, the J gene TRBJ1-2; D remains ambiguous. V shed 4 bases and J shed 4 bases, with 14 bases lying between them. Germline V CDR1 and CDR2: SGHRS, YFSETQ. The CDR3 length is 14 residues. The CDR3 reads CASSPTGDPYGYTF. The CDR3 DNA follows: TGCGCCAGCAGCCCCACGGGAGACCCCTATGGCTACACCTTC.

This clone showed up just once. The V gene is TRBV28, the J gene TRBJ1-2; no clear D gene. The CDR3 has 15 residues. Between the trimmed V and J ends, which lost 6 bases and 6 bases, there was a span of 20 bases. Per germline, CDR1 MDHEN and CDR2 SYDVKM. CDR3 in DNA: TGTGCCAGCAGCCCCCGTGACCGGGTTCTGGATGGCTACACCTTC. Its translation is CASSPRDRVLDGYTF.

V is TRBV29-1 and J is TRBJ2-5; D not certain. The end of the DNA aligns better with TRBJ2-7, so the J call may be wrong. The germline gives CDR1 SQVTM, CDR2 ANQGSEA. The CDR3 is 11 amino acids. CDR3 sequence reads: CSVGDSYEQYF. In nucleotides, the CDR3 is TGCAGCGTTGGAGATTCTTACGAGCAGTACTTC.

Only a few counts were recorded for this clone. V is TRBV7-6 and J is TRBJ1-6; D might be TRBD1 (5 bases). V lost 4 bases and J lost 7, with 14 bases in between. This CDR3 spans 15 amino acids. The V gene's germline CDR1 is SGHVS and CDR2 FNYEAQ. This CDR3 is CASSSTAGGNSPLHF. CDR3 in DNA: TGTGCCAGCAGCTCAACTGCGGGGGGGAATTCACCCCTCCACTTT. Combining the CDR3 with reference TRBV7-6 and TRBJ1-6 gives the whole variable domain GAGVSQSPRYKVTKRGQDVALRCDPISGHVSLYWYRQALGQGPEFLTYFNYEAQQDKSGLPNDRFSAERPEGSISTLTIQRTEQRDSAMYRCASSSTAGGNSPLHFGNGTRLTVT.

The J gene is TRBJ1-2, the V gene TRBV6-1; D possibly corresponds to TRBD1 (6 bases). Per the germline V gene, CDR1 is MNHNS and CDR2 is SASEGT. This CDR3 contains 14 residues. V gave up 6 bases and J gave up 5 bases, with 16 bases separating them. This CDR3 is CASREQGLGYGYTF. CDR3 sequence (DNA): TGTGCCAGCAGGGAACAGGGTTTAGGGTATGGCTACACCTTC.